Listed below are T cell receptor beta chains from one sample, sequenced in a study of blood T cell repertoires in COVID-19. Clones were sequenced by immunoSEQ multiplex PCR, and TCRdb holds only the in-frame ones, with some missing. Counted here are about 68,000 clones, roughly 87% occurring once; the ten biggest clones make up 8.2%. The sequencing input was peripheral blood. The receptors shown here come from a man aged 50 to 59 with active COVID-19. CDR3s include the opening cysteine and the closing phenylalanine or tryptophan. Fields, in order: V gene, J gene, D gene, clone size, CDR3 protein, CDR3 DNA. D genes are given only for firm matches. For some rows the clone size is stated as once, few or many, or as a class when expanded; others skip it.

V gene: TRBV5-1; J gene: TRBJ2-7; D gene: TRBD1; clone size: .; CDR3 protein: CASSSLGTGIYEQYF; CDR3 DNA: TGCGCCAGCAGCTCCCTCGGGACAGGGATATACGAGCAGTACTTC
V gene: TRBV5-4; J gene: TRBJ1-1; D gene: .; clone size: .; CDR3 protein: CASSLGGAGANTEAFF; CDR3 DNA: TGTGCCAGCAGCTTGGGTGGGGCAGGGGCGAACACTGAAGCTTTCTTT
V gene: TRBV5-1; J gene: TRBJ1-5; D gene: .; clone size: .; CDR3 protein: CASSPQPGTNQPQHF; CDR3 DNA: TGCGCCAGCAGCCCCCAGCCAGGCACCAATCAGCCCCAGCATTTT
V gene: TRBV3-1/TRBV3-2; J gene: TRBJ2-7; D gene: TRBD1; clone size: .; CDR3 protein: CASSYRGNYEQYF; CDR3 DNA: TGTGCCAGCAGCTACAGGGGGAACTACGAGCAGTACTTC
V gene: TRBV27; J gene: TRBJ1-2; D gene: TRBD1; clone size: few; CDR3 protein: CASSRTGVGGYTF; CDR3 DNA: TGTGCCAGCAGTAGGACAGGGGTAGGGGGCTACACCTTC
V gene: TRBV20-1; J gene: TRBJ2-7; D gene: .; clone size: .; CDR3 protein: CSARDRVAQYF; CDR3 DNA: TGCAGTGCTAGAGACAGGGTTGCGCAGTACTTC
V gene: TRBV6-2/TRBV6-3; J gene: TRBJ2-3; D gene: TRBD2; clone size: .; CDR3 protein: CASSYASGGALTDTQYF; CDR3 DNA: TGTGCCAGCAGTTACGCTAGCGGGGGGGCCTTGACAGATACGCAGTATTTT
V gene: TRBV7-9; J gene: TRBJ2-7; D gene: .; clone size: .; CDR3 protein: CASSLAPTGWRYEQYF; CDR3 DNA: TGTGCCAGCAGCTTAGCGCCCACAGGGTGGAGGTACGAGCAGTACTTC
V gene: TRBV28; J gene: TRBJ1-1; D gene: TRBD1; clone size: .; CDR3 protein: CASSLQQGVTEAFF; CDR3 DNA: TGTGCCAGCAGTTTACAACAGGGGGTCACTGAAGCTTTCTTT
V gene: TRBV6-5; J gene: TRBJ2-7; D gene: TRBD2; clone size: .; CDR3 protein: CASSSLAGGTYEQYF; CDR3 DNA: TGTGCCAGCAGTAGCCTAGCGGGGGGGACCTACGAGCAGTACTTC
V gene: TRBV15; J gene: TRBJ1-2; D gene: TRBD1; clone size: .; CDR3 protein: CATSGSGQGRYGYTF; CDR3 DNA: TGTGCCACCAGCGGGTCAGGACAGGGCCGTTATGGCTACACCTTC
V gene: TRBV11-2; J gene: TRBJ1-3; D gene: TRBD1; clone size: once; CDR3 protein: CASSLTGVGSGNTIYF; CDR3 DNA: TGTGCCAGCAGCTTAACAGGGGTAGGCTCTGGAAACACCATATATTTT